The 9 T cell receptor beta chains presented below share a single source sample, sequenced in a study of T cell responses to AZD1222 COVID-19 vaccine. Some clones are missing from TCRdb's copy, which holds only in-frame ones; the method was immunoSEQ multiplex PCR. The table has roughly 190,000 clones, approximately 93% seen once. Sequenced here: peripheral blood, sampled 28 days after the second AZD1222 dose. These receptor sequences come from an adult who received the AZD1222 COVID-19 vaccine.

V gene TRBV29-1 combines with J gene TRBJ2-5, with TRBD1 as a possible D gene (6 bases). CDR1 is SQVTM and CDR2 is ANQGSEA in the germline V gene. Trimming took off 6 bases at V and 1 base at J, with 9 bases between the two ends. The CDR3 spans 12 residues. The CDR3 sequence is CSVGQFQETQYF. In nucleotides, the CDR3 is TGCAGCGTAGGACAGTTCCAAGAGACCCAGTACTTC.

This clone appeared once. The chain links TRBV9 to TRBJ2-1, with 8 bases identical to TRBD1. V lost 4 bases, J lost 6 bases, and 12 bases stayed unmatched. Per germline, CDR1 SGDLS and CDR2 YYNGEE. The CDR3 consists of 16 residues. The CDR3 region is CASSPRRQGASNEQFF. The CDR3 DNA sequence: TGTGCCAGCAGCCCTCGCCGGCAGGGGGCCAGCAATGAGCAGTTCTTC.

The rearrangement joins TRBV27 to TRBJ2-7; D is perhaps TRBD1 (5 bases). The V gene's germline CDR1 is MNHEY and CDR2 SMNVEV (reference sequence). The germline V and J ends were trimmed by 2 bases and 3 bases, with 11 bases remaining between them. This CDR3 comprises 14 residues. The CDR3: CASSLTQAVYEQYF. The CDR3, as DNA: TGTGCCAGCAGTTTAACACAGGCAGTCTACGAGCAGTACTTC.

About this clone itself: The germline gene is not matched at one end of the junction; a read error may be the cause. The chain is built from TRBV2 and TRBJ2-7; 7 bases map to TRBD1. This CDR3 spans 13 amino acids. Germline V gene lookup returns CDR1 SNHLY and CDR2 FYNNEI. The CDR3 reads CVSSEGGAYEQYF. The CDR3 nucleotides are TGTGTCAGCAGTGAAGGGGGCGCGTACGAGCAGTACTTC.

This clone came up once. The chain has TRBV5-1 and TRBJ2-7; D might be TRBD1 (6 bases). This CDR3 has 13 amino acids. Trimming took off 3 bases at V and 2 bases at J, with 9 bases between the two ends. Germline V gene sequence: CDR1 SGHRS, CDR2 YFSETQ. CDR3 bases: TGCGCCAGCAGCTCCAGGGGAACCTACGAGCAGTACTTC. Translated, it gives CASSSRGTYEQYF.

This clone was seen only once. The rearrangement joins TRBV11-2 to TRBJ2-1; 11 bases line up with TRBD2. Germline-derived CDR1 and CDR2 are SGHAT and FQNNGV. V shed 1 base and J 6 bases; nucleotides not matched to a gene: 2. The CDR3 consists of 15 residues. The CDR3 spells CASSLVAGGPNEQFF. The CDR3 nucleotides read TGTGCCAGCAGCTTAGTAGCGGGGGGGCCCAATGAGCAGTTCTTC.

The V gene is TRBV6-6, the J gene TRBJ2-7, with 9 bases identical to TRBD2. The CDR3 covers 15 residues. Per the germline V gene, CDR1 is MNHNY and CDR2 is SVGAGI (reference sequence). J lost 0 bases, V lost 5 bases, and 5 bases had no gene match. CDR3 loop: CASSLLAGSSYEQYF. In DNA form, the CDR3 reads TGTGCCAGCAGTCTCCTAGCGGGGAGCTCCTACGAGCAGTACTTC.

The chain joins TRBV19 to TRBJ1-1; the match to TRBD1 covers 8 bases. This CDR3 comprises 15 residues. Trimming removed 5 bases from V and 0 bases from J; junction bases left unmatched: 5. The germline CDR1 and CDR2 sequences are LNHDA and SQIVND (reference sequence). Here the CDR3 reads CASSFETGVNTEAFF. The CDR3, as DNA: TGTGCCAGTAGTTTCGAGACAGGGGTGAACACTGAAGCTTTCTTT.

The V and J genes are TRBV5-1 and TRBJ1-1; 10 bases line up with TRBD1. Germline V gene sequence: CDR1 SGHRS, CDR2 YFSETQ. Trimming at V came to 3 bases and at J to 7 bases, leaving 9 bases not matched to a gene. The CDR3 length is 15 residues. The CDR3 DNA sequence: TGCGCCAGCAGCTCCCAGACAGGGGGCGCGATTGAAGCTTTCTTT. Translation: CASSSQTGGAIEAFF. The full variable domain, with the rest looked up from reference TRBV5-1 and TRBJ1-1, is KAGVTQTPRYLIKTRGQQVTLSCSPISGHRSVSWYQQTPGQGLQFLFEYFSETQRNKGNFPGRFSGRQFSNSRSEMNVSTLELGDSALYLCASSSQTGGAIEAFFGQGTRLTVV.